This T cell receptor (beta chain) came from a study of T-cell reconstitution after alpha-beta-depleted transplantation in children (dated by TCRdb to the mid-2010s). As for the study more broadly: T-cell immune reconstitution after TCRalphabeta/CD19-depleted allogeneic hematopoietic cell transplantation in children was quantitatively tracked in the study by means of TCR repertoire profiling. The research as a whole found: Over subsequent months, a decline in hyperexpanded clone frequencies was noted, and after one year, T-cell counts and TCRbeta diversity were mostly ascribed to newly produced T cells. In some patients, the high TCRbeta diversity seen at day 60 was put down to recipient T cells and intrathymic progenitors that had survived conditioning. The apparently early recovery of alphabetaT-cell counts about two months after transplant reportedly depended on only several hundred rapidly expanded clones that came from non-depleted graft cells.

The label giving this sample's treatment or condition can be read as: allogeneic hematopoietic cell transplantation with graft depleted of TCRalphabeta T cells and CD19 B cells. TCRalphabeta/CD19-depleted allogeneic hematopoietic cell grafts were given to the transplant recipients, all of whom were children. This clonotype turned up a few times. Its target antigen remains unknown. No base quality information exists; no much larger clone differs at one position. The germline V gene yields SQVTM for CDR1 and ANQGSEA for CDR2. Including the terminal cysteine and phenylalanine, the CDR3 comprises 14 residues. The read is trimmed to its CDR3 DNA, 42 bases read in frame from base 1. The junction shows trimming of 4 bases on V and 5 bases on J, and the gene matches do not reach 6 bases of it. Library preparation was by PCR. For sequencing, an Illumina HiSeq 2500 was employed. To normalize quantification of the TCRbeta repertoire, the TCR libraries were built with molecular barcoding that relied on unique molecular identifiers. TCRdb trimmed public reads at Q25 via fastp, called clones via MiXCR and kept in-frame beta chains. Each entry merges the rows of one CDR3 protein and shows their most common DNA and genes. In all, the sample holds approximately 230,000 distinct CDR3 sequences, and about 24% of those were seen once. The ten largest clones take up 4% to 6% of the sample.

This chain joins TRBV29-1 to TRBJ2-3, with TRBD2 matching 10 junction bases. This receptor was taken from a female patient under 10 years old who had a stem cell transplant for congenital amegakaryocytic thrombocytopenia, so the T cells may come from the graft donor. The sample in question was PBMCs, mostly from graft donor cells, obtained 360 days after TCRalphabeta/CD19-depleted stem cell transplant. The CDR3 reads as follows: CSVALAGAKDTQYF. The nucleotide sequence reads TGCAGCGTTGCCCTAGCGGGAGCAAAAGATACGCAGTATTTT.